This is a list of T cell receptor beta chains from one sample in a study of OX40 agonist ivuxolimab in advanced cancers. Sequencing was performed with immunoSEQ multiplex PCR; in TCRdb, only in-frame clones are kept and a portion is missing. The table has 70,000 to 85,000 clones, 75% to 85% seen once. The sequences come from CD4+ or CD8+ T cells sorted from blood, collected in a trial of the OX40 agonist ivuxolimab. The receptor set was obtained from an adult with an advanced solid tumor such as melanoma, head and neck, liver or kidney cancer. CDR3s include the opening cysteine and the closing phenylalanine or tryptophan. A D gene is named only where the DNA matches it firmly. Not every row has a clone size; where given, it reads once, few, many or a size class.

TGTGCCAGCACCCGACAGGTGAACTATGGCTACACCTTC CASTRQVNYGYTF NA NA TRBJ1-2 TRBV6-5
TGTGCCAGCAGCCCACTGACAGGGGGCTCTTATGGCTACACCTTC CASSPLTGGSYGYTF NA TRBD1 TRBJ1-2 TRBV11-2
TGTGCCAGCAGTTCCCACAACGGGGTGGATGAGACCCAGTACTTC CASSSHNGVDETQYF NA NA TRBJ2-5 TRBV6-5
TGTGCCAGCAGCTTGTCCTACTATGGCTACACCTTC CASSLSYYGYTF NA NA TRBJ1-2 TRBV5-6
TGTGCCAGCAGCTTAGGGGTCGCGGGGGGCTTCCAAGAGACCCAGTACTTC CASSLGVAGGFQETQYF NA TRBD2 TRBJ2-5 TRBV11-2
TGTGCCAGCACGTGGCAGGATGGCACCTACGAGCAGTACTTC CASTWQDGTYEQYF NA NA TRBJ2-7 TRBV6-1
TGCGCCAGCAGCCAAGGCTGGGATCGGGGCTACACCTTC CASSQGWDRGYTF NA NA TRBJ1-2 TRBV4-3
TGTGCCAGCAGCTTAGATCCCATATCACCCCTCCACTTT CASSLDPISPLHF NA NA TRBJ1-6 TRBV11-3
TGTGCCAGCAGTGAAGTTGTGGGGTTAGACTCTGGAAACACCATATATTTT CASSEVVGLDSGNTIYF NA NA TRBJ1-3 TRBV6-1
TGTGCCATCAGTGTCGGCGGAGTTATGAACACTGAAGCTTTCTTT CAISVGGVMNTEAFF NA NA TRBJ1-1 TRBV10-3
TGTGCCAGCAGCTTCACAGATACGCAGTATTTT CASSFTDTQYF NA NA TRBJ2-3 TRBV7-9
TGTGCCAGCCGCCAAAGGGGAGACGATGGCTACACCTTC CASRQRGDDGYTF NA NA TRBJ1-2 TRBV7-2
TGCGCCAGCACCCCAAGGACCCCCCTGGAAGATTCCTACGAGCAGTACTTC CASTPRTPLEDSYEQYF few NA TRBJ2-7 TRBV5-1
TGTGCCAGTAGTATTCGGACAGGGACCTACGAGCAGTACTTC CASSIRTGTYEQYF NA TRBD1 TRBJ2-7 TRBV19
TGTGCCAGCAGCTTAGCGATGGGAAATGGCTACACCTTC CASSLAMGNGYTF NA NA TRBJ1-2 TRBV7-6
TGTGCCAGCAGCTTATGGGGTACCTCTAGGGAGCAGTACTTC CASSLWGTSREQYF NA NA TRBJ2-7 TRBV7-2
TGTGCCAGCAGTTACGACAGGGGATCTTCTGGCTACACCTTC CASSYDRGSSGYTF NA TRBD1 TRBJ1-2 TRBV6-5
TGTGCCAGCAGTGAACAGGGCCATGAGCAGTTCTTC CASSEQGHEQFF NA NA TRBJ2-1 TRBV6-4
TGCATGGGTATGACAGATACGCAGTATTTT CMGMTDTQYF NA NA TRBJ2-3 TRBV29-1
TGTGCCAGCAGTTACTCGGGGGCTTCTGGAAACACCATATATTTT CASSYSGASGNTIYF NA NA TRBJ1-3 TRBV6-5